This TCR beta chain is drawn from a study of cytomegalovirus exposure and HLA in healthy donors listed by TCRdb under 2017. Turning to the overall study: An earlier analysis of several hundred of the donors reported about 250 Gb of sequence data and 120 million or so unique TCR beta sequences from some 180 million T cells. An early release that covered fewer than 750 HLA-typed donors contained approximately 300 gigabases of sequencing data and around 85 million unique TCR sequences. Of the 300 to 400 genotyped donors, approximately 80% fell in the genetic ancestry cluster associated with self-reported Caucasian donors. The study aimed to test whether signatures of past pathogen exposure could be identified by cataloging public T cell receptors. The T cell repertoires of 666 subjects were profiled by immunosequencing and related to cytomegalovirus serostatus. Besides the first cohort of about 730 subjects, a separate validation cohort made up of over 100 different subjects was used. To predict cytomegalovirus infection status, the study combined high-throughput TCR immunosequencing, statistical association of individual TCRs with disease status, and machine learning. A later analysis re-examined previously published TCR beta repertoires from 600 to 700 donors and added high-resolution HLA genotyping to investigate patterns of TCR occurrence. Rather than using new phenotypic data, the later analysis identified candidate immune exposures from TCR beta sequences and from how often those sequences occurred across donors. An earlier analysis of 587 of the donors applied high-throughput TCR beta sequencing to assess whether each TCR beta V gene segment acted as functional or pseudogenic. Donor age, sex, ethnicity and CMV serostatus were compiled together with the repertoire data. A later genetic analysis took genome-wide SNP genotypes for about three fifths of the roughly 670 donors and used that subset as a discovery cohort. All discovery cohort repertoires had been generated on a single sequencing platform. Both class I and class II loci were covered by HLA typing, at four-digit resolution. Typing coverage differed by locus: A, B, C, DRB1 and DQB1 were typed in about 620-630 donors, DQA1 in roughly 500, DPA1 in around 580, and DPB1 in just under 490. Roughly 5 DR-DQ haplotypes were handled as single units for association and clustering because linkage in the cohort was strong. On average, 235,054 unique TCR beta nucleotide sequences were sequenced per donor among some 430 genotyped donors of the cohort, with 15% to 20% of those sequences being non-productive.

General findings and caveats noted by the study authors: The authors suggested that the approach could potentially be generalized to other disease states and immunological phenotypes. Specific HLA alleles were associated with 15,000 to 20,000 TCR beta sequences at a false discovery rate of 0.05 in a later analysis. The classifier was reported to diagnose cytomegalovirus status with high specificity and sensitivity in both the original and validation cohorts. According to a later analysis, parvovirus B19, influenza, CMV and Epstein-Barr virus appeared linked to several top co-occurrence clusters. A few of the identified cytomegalovirus-associated TCR beta chains were confirmed in vitro to be specific for cytomegalovirus antigens. While some public TCRs were present in many individuals, most TCR sequences turned up only very rarely across donors. V-gene and J-gene trimming of TCR beta chains was associated with a missense DCLRE1C variant in a later genetic analysis, and the association was replicated in an independent cohort. The presence/absence analyses assumed that sequencing depth was roughly uniform across donors, and that assumption may not be true. The sequencing pipeline was judged likely to have produced a cluster of highly shared sequence variants as a technical artifact. Because counts were too low, about 18 rarely observed V segments, including chromosome 9 orphons, were excluded from the earlier analysis of several hundred of the donors. Most CMV-associated TCR beta chains appeared to be HLA-restricted in a later analysis, and the HLA associations seemed to be driven largely by CMV exposure. Some IMGT-functional V segments, including TRBV6-2 and TRBV6-3, could not be distinguished by the 87-base-pair reads and were therefore excluded. An earlier analysis of roughly 570 of the donors showed that most TCR beta V segments appeared in productive rearrangements either about 87% or about 30% of the time, which broadly matched IMGT annotations. In the study, some 160 TCR beta chains were listed as associated with cytomegalovirus. HLA typing was unavailable for some donors at each locus, so association tests used only the typed subset. Assigning TCR associations to individual alleles was difficult when HLA alleles, especially DR and DQ, strongly co-occurred. A later genetic analysis reported fewer N-insertions in productive TCRs among donors in an Asian-associated ancestry cluster than the roughly 700-donor mean. In this cohort, only TCR beta chains were sequenced, and detectable features were limited by the absence of alpha or paired-chain data. In a later analysis, HLA-associated TCR beta chains were found to be more clonally expanded and to have lower generation probabilities than equally common non-associated chains. A further reported finding was that TCR beta sequences accurately predicted the HLA-A and HLA-B alleles for most subjects in the first cohort. Linkage disequilibrium might explain the correlated functional status among segregating V segments, but an unknown experimental factor could not be excluded. According to a later analysis, TCR association rates differed among HLA loci, with DRB1 alleles showing the most associated TCRs and HLA-C alleles showing the fewest. Immune exposure information for the cohort was limited to CMV serostatus.

The cohort comprised around 700 healthy bone marrow donors. At the time of sampling, all cohort members were nominally healthy, though unrecorded immune exposures were likely present. The donor was CMV seronegative and belonged to the group of around 400 seronegative cohort members. Each donor provided a peripheral blood sample, and peripheral blood mononuclear cells were used for TCR beta sequencing. Genomic DNA extraction from the blood cell samples was performed with the Qiagen DNeasy Blood Extraction Kit. Measured from the cysteine to the phenylalanine, the CDR3 is 14 residues long. Solely the CDR3 DNA is kept, with 42 bases framed from the first base. V trim: 6 bases; J trim: 2 bases; unmatched bases: 4. CDR1 and CDR2 are drawn from the germline V gene: MNHEY, SVGAGI. As regards this clone: Its antigen has not been determined. One base away there is no much larger clone; base qualities are not given.

The library was built by means of the immunoSEQ multiplex PCR assay. A mixture of 60 forward primers for TCR Vbeta segments and 13 reverse primers for TCR Jbeta segments was used in the multiplex PCR. Amplification of the CDR3 region of rearranged TCR beta genes was performed with a multiplex PCR assay on genomic DNA. The Illumina HiSeq System was used to sequence the amplified TCR beta libraries as 87-base-pair reads. On the authors' methods: A later analysis tallied roughly 78 million unique TCR beta chains across the 600 to 700 repertoires, and approximately 9.9 million of those chains were shared by two or more donors. A nearest-neighbor algorithm error-corrected the raw reads and collapsed the reads into unique sequences, merging closely related sequences to remove PCR and sequencing errors. CDR3 sequences were aligned to IMGT reference sequences to assign V, D and J gene segments. For a sequence to be retained, at least a six-nucleotide match to both a V gene segment and a J gene segment was required. A rearrangement was called productive if the CDR3 had no stop codons and remained in frame with V and J, and every other rearrangement was called non-productive. Following IMGT convention, CDR3 was defined as the stretch from the second conserved V-encoded cysteine up to the conserved J-encoded phenylalanine. The earlier analysis of fewer than 700 of the donors excluded sequences that lacked an unambiguous match to a single V gene segment. In an earlier analysis of around 590 of the donors, a V segment was called functional when productive rearrangements were above 56.7%, and segregating when the standard deviation between donors exceeded 5%. A statistical classification framework was built to diagnose cytomegalovirus status from the catalog of TCR beta chain sequences. V and J gene assignment, in a later analysis, came from comparing TCR nucleotide sequences with IMGT/GENE-DB human TR gene sequences. Using the TCRdist pipeline, a later analysis assigned CDR3 sequences along with most-parsimonious VDJ recombination scenarios. In a later analysis, every TCR beta chain was defined by the combination of its CDR3 amino acid sequence and its V-gene family, and reads without a unique V-gene family were dropped. A later analysis removed 450 to 600 highly shared, low-generation-probability nucleotide sequences to deal with suspected cross-contamination and a sequencing artifact. In a later analysis, a clonal expansion index for each public chain was calculated from normalized within-repertoire ranks of inferred template counts. Generation probabilities in a later analysis came from a VDJ recombination model fitted to out-of-frame rearrangements, and those results were checked against IGoR. Hypergeometric tests were used in a later analysis to score TCR-TCR, TCR-HLA and TCR-CMV co-occurrence, with a repertoire-size bias correction applied to the TCR pairs. A later analysis estimated false discovery rates by permuting HLA or CMV assignments 20 times. A later analysis grouped co-occurring TCRs with DBSCAN, adding TCRdist sequence similarity when clustering within HLA-allele-positive subsets. Co-occurrence clustering excluded repertoires with fewer than 30,000 or more than 120,000 public chains, plus five with anomalous nucleotide sharing. TCRdb mirrors the immuneACCESS table, restricted to in-frame sequences. Some clones are absent from its copies; in checked studies, under half trace to an unresolved V gene, and the reason for the others is unknown. The V and J calls and clone size were taken over from that table, and D and trimming were inferred from the DNA. In this sample the table shows hundreds of thousands of clones, around four fifths of which occur a single time. The ten largest clones represent 3% to 4.5% of the sample.

Sequenced sample: PBMCs. The sequence is built from TRBV6-5 and TRBJ2-7, and 10 junctional nucleotides match TRBD2. This receptor was identified in a male donor in good health and CMV-seronegative. The DNA sequence follows: TGTGCCAGCAGCCCTAGCGGGGGACCCTACGAGCAGTACTTC. Protein translation: CASSPSGGPYEQYF.